These 25 T cell receptor beta chains originate from one sample sequenced in a study of T cell responses to AZD1222 COVID-19 vaccine (dated by TCRdb to the early 2020s). The sample's time point label is to be understood as: baseline before first vaccination. Library method: the immunoSEQ multiplex PCR assay. Not all clones reach the TCRdb copy of this immuneACCESS table, which keeps in-frame sequences only. Checked studies attribute under half of the gap to unresolved V genes and leave the rest unexplained. Here the sample has some 160,000 clones; roughly 93% occur a single time. Around 0.96% of the sample comes from the top ten. The sample consisted of peripheral blood, taken on day 0 of AZD1222 vaccination. These receptors were collected from an adult in good health.

The chain uses TRBV15 and TRBJ2-7, with D uncertain. The CDR3 length is 15 residues. CDR1 and CDR2 from the germline V gene are LNHNV and YYDKDF (reference sequence). V shed 0 bases and J shed 2 bases, with 11 bases lying between them. This chain's CDR3 is CATSRDLIGAYEQYF. As DNA, the CDR3 is TGTGCCACCAGCAGAGATCTAATAGGAGCCTACGAGCAGTACTTC.

The J gene is TRBJ2-7, the V gene TRBV10-3; 15 positions match TRBD2. Losses at the gene ends were 4 bases for V and 1 base for J; bases not matched to a gene: 8. Germline CDR1 reads ENHRY; CDR2 reads SYGVKD. This CDR3 has 18 amino acids. CDR3 in amino acids: CAISAGTSGGIRSYEQYF. The CDR3 DNA is TGTGCCATCAGTGCCGGGACTAGCGGGGGGATCAGGTCCTACGAGCAGTACTTC.

This chain connects TRBV19 to TRBJ1-1; D gene ambiguous. The V gene's germline CDR1 is LNHDA and CDR2 SQIVND (reference sequence). The CDR3 is 13 residues long. The V end lost 8 bases, the J end lost 7 bases, and 17 bases lay between the germline ends. The CDR3, as DNA: TGTGCCAGTGAACAGTTTGGGTATGGTGAAGCTTTCTTT. It codes for CASEQFGYGEAFF.

The chain links TRBV10-1 to TRBJ1-4; D is perhaps TRBD1 (5 bases). Germline lookup yields CDR1 WNHNN and CDR2 SYGVQD (reference sequence). V was trimmed by 11 bases and J by 6 bases, leaving 19 bases between them. There are 14 residues in the CDR3. Here the CDR3 DNA reads TGCGCCCGCACCTATCAGGGAGAAGATGAAAAACTGTTTTTT. Its protein product is CARTYQGEDEKLFF.

Only a few counts were recorded for this clone. The chain recombines TRBV19 with TRBJ1-5; no clear D. The germline V and J ends were trimmed by 3 bases and 0 bases, with 6 bases remaining between them. The CDR3 totals 14 residues. Germline CDR1 reads LNHDA; CDR2 reads SQIVND (reference sequence). CDR3 DNA sequence: TGTGCCAGTAGTATGTGGAATAGCAATCAGCCCCAGCATTTT. It yields the protein CASSMWNSNQPQHF. Complete variable domain (other parts from reference TRBV19 and TRBJ1-5): DGGITQSPKYLFRKEGQNVTLSCEQNLNHDAMYWYRQDPGQGLRLIYYSQIVNDFQKGDIAEGYSVSREKKESFPLTVTSAQKNPTAFYLCASSMWNSNQPQHFGDGTRLSIL.

This chain links TRBV3-1 (or the pseudogene TRBV3-2) with TRBJ2-3; TRBD2 matches 11 bases. This CDR3 is built from 17 residues. V shed 4 bases and J 4 bases; nucleotides not matched to a gene: 10. Germline CDR1 is LGHDT and CDR2 is YNNKEL (reference sequence). CDR3 loop: CASSLRTSGSGADTQYF. In nucleotides, the CDR3 is TGTGCCAGCAGCCTTAGGACTAGCGGGTCGGGGGCAGATACGCAGTATTTT.

V usage is TRBV5-6 and J usage is TRBJ2-7, with D perhaps TRBD1 (5 bases). V was clipped by 2 bases and J by 2 bases, with 14 bases between them. The V gene's germline CDR1 is SGHDT and CDR2 YYEEEE. This CDR3 spans 15 amino acids. The CDR3 DNA reads as TGTGCCAGCAGCTTTGGTGGCAGGGCGGCCTACGAGCAGTACTTC. Protein sequence: CASSFGGRAAYEQYF. Full variable domain (rest looked up from reference TRBV5-6 and TRBJ2-7): DAGVTQSPTHLIKTRGQQVTLRCSPKSGHDTVSWYQQALGQGPQFIFQYYEEEERQRGNFPDRFSGHQFPNYSSELNVNALLLGDSALYLCASSFGGRAAYEQYFGPGTRLTVT.

The chain couples TRBV5-1 to TRBJ1-1; TRBD1 matches at 8 bases. The length of the CDR3 is 14 residues. Unmatched junction bases numbered 4, after V lost 4 bases and J lost 2 bases. Germline loops: CDR1 SGHRS, CDR2 YFSETQ. The CDR3 nucleotides are TGCGCCAGCAGCATCGGGACAGGCAACACTGAAGCTTTCTTT. Encoded protein: CASSIGTGNTEAFF.

The chain has TRBV11-3 and TRBJ2-5; D possibly corresponds to TRBD2 (5 bases). The CDR3 is made up of 13 amino acids. V was pared by 4 bases and J by 7 bases, with 13 bases between. Germline V lookup: CDR1 SGHNT, CDR2 YENEEA. The CDR3 loop is CASSYAGVGTQYF. The CDR3 nucleotides are TGTGCCAGCAGCTACGCCGGGGTGGGGACCCAGTACTTC.

The V call is TRBV4-1, the J call TRBJ2-3, with TRBD2 matching over 7 bases. J lost 2 bases, V lost 4 bases, and 6 bases had no gene match. In germline, CDR1 is MGHRA, CDR2 YSYEKL. The CDR3 extends over 15 amino acids. The CDR3 nucleotides are TGCGCCAGCAGCCGACAAGCGGGGATCACAGATACGCAGTATTTT. Its protein product is CASSRQAGITDTQYF.

This clone occurred once. This rearrangement joins TRBV7-2 to TRBJ1-1; D unresolved. V lost 5 bases, J lost 1 base, and 8 bases lay in between. The germline gives CDR1 SGHTA, CDR2 FQGNSA. The CDR3 sequence is 13 residues long. The CDR3 bases are TGTGCCAGCAGCAGAGAGAGGAACACTGAAGCTTTCTTT. This encodes CASSRERNTEAFF. Drawing the rest from reference TRBV7-2 and TRBJ1-1, the complete variable domain is GAGVSQSPSNKVTEKGKDVELRCDPISGHTALYWYRQSLGQGLEFLIYFQGNSAPDKSGLPSDRFSAERTGGSVSTLTIQRTQQEDSAVYLCASSRERNTEAFFGQGTRLTVV.

This clone was observed a single time. The genes are TRBV29-1 and TRBJ2-5, with D possibly being TRBD2 (5 bases). This CDR3 comprises 13 residues. Trimming pared 5 bases from V and 1 base from J, leaving 11 bases between. Germline CDR1 reads SQVTM; CDR2 reads ANQGSEA. Here the CDR3 reads CSVFGLAQETQYF. CDR3 nucleotide sequence: TGCAGCGTTTTTGGACTCGCCCAAGAGACCCAGTACTTC. Complete variable domain (other parts from reference TRBV29-1 and TRBJ2-5): SAVISQKPSRDICQRGTSLTIQCQVDSQVTMMFWYRQQPGQSLTLIATANQGSEATYESGFVIDKFPISRPNLTFSTLTVSNMSPEDSSIYLCSVFGLAQETQYFGPGTRLLVL.

This chain links TRBV11-3 with TRBJ1-1, with D tentatively TRBD1 (6 bases). V shed 7 bases and J shed 4 bases, with 16 bases lying between them. In germline, CDR1 is SGHNT, CDR2 YENEEA. The CDR3 runs 14 residues. CDR3 sequence reads: CASTPPGVSTEAFF. Here the CDR3 DNA reads TGTGCCAGCACTCCCCCAGGGGTGAGCACTGAAGCTTTCTTT.

This chain joins TRBV28 and TRBJ1-2, with D possibly matching TRBD1 (5 bases). V was trimmed by 4 bases and J by 7 bases, leaving 7 bases between them. The germline gives CDR1 MDHEN, CDR2 SYDVKM. The CDR3 consists of 11 residues. For the CDR3, the DNA is TGTGCCAGCAGTTCGGGGGGTGGCTACACCTTC. The encoded protein is CASSSGGGYTF.

The chain combines TRBV21-1 with TRBJ2-7. TRBV21-1 is designated a pseudogene. The CDR3 is made up of 12 amino acids. The CDR3 DNA sequence: TGTGCCAGCAGCCAACCTTTCTACGAGCAGTACTTC. This sequence encodes CASSQPFYEQYF.

The V and J genes are TRBV12-3 or TRBV12-4 and TRBJ1-3; D gene uncertain. V was shortened by 6 bases and J by 7 bases, with 10 bases between the two germline ends. This CDR3 is 12 amino acids long. CDR3 in amino acids: CASSPAGNTIYF. The CDR3 nucleotides read TGTGCCAGCAGCCCTGCGGGGAACACCATATATTTT.

The chain employs TRBV11-3 and TRBJ2-7, with TRBD2 matching 12 bases. The germline CDR1 and CDR2 sequences are SGHNT and YENEEA. V shed 5 bases, J shed 3 bases, and the junction held 5 bases outside the gene matches. The CDR3 is made up of 15 amino acids. CDR3 DNA sequence: TGTGCCAGCAGCCCCTGGACTAGCGGGGTCTACGAGCAGTACTTC. Translated: CASSPWTSGVYEQYF.

This chain connects TRBV13 to TRBJ2-1; 8 nucleotides match TRBD2. Per the germline V gene, CDR1 is PRHDT and CDR2 is FYEKMQ (reference sequence). After removal of 4 bases from V and 6 bases from J, the junction contained 8 bases not matched to a gene. This CDR3 is built from 15 residues. The CDR3 reads CASSSYGLASNEQFF. CDR3 coding DNA: TGTGCCAGCAGCTCCTACGGACTAGCAAGCAATGAGCAGTTCTTC. Complete variable domain (other parts from reference TRBV13 and TRBJ2-1): AAGVIQSPRHLIKEKRETATLKCYPIPRHDTVYWYQQGPGQDPQFLISFYEKMQSDKGSIPDRFSAQQFSDYHSELNMSSLELGDSALYFCASSSYGLASNEQFFGPGTRLTVL.

This sequence joins TRBV13 and TRBJ2-5, with 10 bases identical to TRBD2. J was trimmed by 5 bases and V by 5 bases; bases with no gene match: 8. Germline-derived CDR1 and CDR2 are PRHDT and FYEKMQ (reference sequence). The CDR3 is 15 amino acids. CDR3 DNA: TGTGCCAGCAGCCTGAGCGGGGGGGCCCGTGAGACCCAGTACTTC. It specifies CASSLSGGARETQYF.

This clone was observed a single time. V usage is TRBV5-1 and J usage is TRBJ2-1; TRBD2 matches 8 bases. The V segment lost 6 bases and the J segment 4 bases; nucleotides outside the gene matches: 9. CDR1 is SGHRS and CDR2 is YFSETQ in the germline V gene. This CDR3 is built from 15 residues. The CDR3 sequence: CASNPLSGGYNEQFF. In DNA form, the CDR3 reads TGCGCCAGCAATCCCTTGAGCGGGGGTTACAATGAGCAGTTCTTC.

The J gene is TRBJ2-7, the V gene TRBV6-6; TRBD2 might be the D (6 bases). Trimming removed 2 bases at V and 7 bases at J, with 12 bases between. Germline V lookup: CDR1 MNHNY, CDR2 SVGAGI (reference sequence). This CDR3 region has 13 residues. The CDR3, as DNA: TGTGCCAGCAGTTACGGAGCGGGTGGGGAGCAGTACTTC. Protein product: CASSYGAGGEQYF.

This clone was seen only once. V usage is TRBV3-1 (or the pseudogene TRBV3-2) and J usage is TRBJ2-1; D gene unclear. The V gene lost 4 bases and the J gene lost 4 bases, with 14 bases spanning the gap. Germline V gene sequence: CDR1 LGHDT, CDR2 YNNKEL (reference sequence). CDR3 length: 15 residues. CDR3: CASSPGWAAYNEQFF. CDR3 DNA: TGTGCCAGCAGCCCAGGATGGGCAGCATACAATGAGCAGTTCTTC.

The chain couples TRBV3-1 (or the pseudogene TRBV3-2) to TRBJ2-2, with D unclear. From germline, CDR1 is LGHDT and CDR2 YNNKEL (reference sequence). This CDR3 contains 15 residues. V lost 2 bases to trimming and J lost 2 bases, with 9 bases between them. The CDR3 sequence: CASSQLEINTGELFF. In DNA, the CDR3 is TGTGCCAGCAGCCAACTAGAAATAAACACCGGGGAGCTGTTTTTT.

V is TRBV18 and J is TRBJ2-7; D unclear. This CDR3 has 13 amino acids. Deletions cut 3 bases from V and 2 bases from J, with 8 bases between. In germline, CDR1 is KGHSH, CDR2 LQKENI. CDR3 in amino acids: CASSPLNTYEQYF. The CDR3 DNA sequence: TGTGCCAGCTCACCGTTGAATACCTACGAGCAGTACTTC.

The chain employs TRBV11-3 and TRBJ1-2; 7 bases match TRBD1. The CDR3 has 13 amino acids. CDR1 and CDR2 from the germline V gene are SGHNT and YENEEA. Unmatched junction bases numbered 7, after V lost 5 bases and J lost 7 bases. This chain's CDR3 is CASSRQGRLGYTF. CDR3 DNA sequence: TGTGCCAGCAGCCGACAGGGTCGGCTTGGCTACACCTTC.